Sequencing of this TCR beta chain was carried out in a study of molecular identifiers for immune sequencing clone quantification. In the study overall: In replicates, RNA from about 21,000 or 97,000 naive CD8 cells was divided five ways and four parts were sequenced.

Generation of bulk TCR libraries relied on previously described methods and listed TCR primers. A single record per CDR3 protein comes from TCRdb applying MiXCR to the PCR reads. Of approximately 680,000 distinct CDR3 sequences in the sample, roughly 25% were seen once. Note on this clonotype: What it binds is not known.

Whole-study results and caveats: Over 99% of effector molecules, but under 1% in naive cells, were held by clones with more than 20 RNA copies.

Germline trimming cut 0 bases from V and 1 base from J; bases unmatched to any gene: 5. Germline V gene lookup returns CDR1 SGDLS and CDR2 YYNGEE. The CDR3 is made up of 17 amino acids. The TCR comes from a human donor in good health. Some libraries in this study had Jurkat cell RNA spiked in. What was sequenced was naive CD8+ T cells from blood, with Jurkat cell RNA spiked in. Subset noted: FACS-sorted CD8+CD4-CCR7+CD45RA+ naive T cells. The chain has TRBV9 and TRBJ2-2, with TRBD1 identical over 8 bases. The CDR3 DNA is TGTGCCAGCAGCGTAGCTACAGGGGGGCAGAACACCGGGGAGCTGTTTTTT. Its translation: CASSVATGGQNTGELFF.